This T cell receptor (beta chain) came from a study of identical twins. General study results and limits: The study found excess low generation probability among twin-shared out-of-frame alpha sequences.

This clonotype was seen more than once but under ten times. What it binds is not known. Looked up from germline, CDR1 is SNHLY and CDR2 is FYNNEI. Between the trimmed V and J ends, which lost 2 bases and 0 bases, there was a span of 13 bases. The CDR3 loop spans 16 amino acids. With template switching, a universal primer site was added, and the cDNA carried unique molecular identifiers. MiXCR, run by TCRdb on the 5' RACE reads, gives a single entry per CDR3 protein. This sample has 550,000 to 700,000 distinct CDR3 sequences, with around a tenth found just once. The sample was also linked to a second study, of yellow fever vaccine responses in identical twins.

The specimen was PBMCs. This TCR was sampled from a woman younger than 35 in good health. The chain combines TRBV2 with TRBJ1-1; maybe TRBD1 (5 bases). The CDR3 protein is CASSEWDSDLNTEAFF. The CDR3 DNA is TGTGCCAGCAGTGAATGGGACTCAGACCTGAACACTGAAGCTTTCTTT.